Listed below are T cell receptor beta chains from one sample, sequenced in a study of Graves' ophthalmopathy and Graves' hyperthyroidism. TCRdb ran MiXCR on the multiplex PCR reads and lists one entry per CDR3 protein. The profile shows about 620,000 distinct CDR3 sequences, about 20% of them singletons. Sequencing input: peripheral blood. The receptors shown here come from a woman in her late teens or twenties with stable Graves' hyperthyroidism. Some clones in this sample may be carry-over from other donors' samples. CDR3s leave out the opening cysteine and the closing phenylalanine or tryptophan. D genes are given only for firm matches.

cdr3_aa v_call d_call j_call
ASSARDDNTGELF TRBV5-1 NA TRBJ2-2
ASTPLTLVYEQY TRBV6-2/TRBV6-3 NA TRBJ2-7
ASSQDSGLAGYTGELF TRBV14 TRBD2 TRBJ2-2
ASSSGQGGGYT TRBV12-3/TRBV12-4 TRBD1 TRBJ1-2
ASGGLDYEQY TRBV12-3/TRBV12-4 NA TRBJ2-7
ASAWDPYEQY TRBV30 NA TRBJ2-7
ASSASGVTEAF TRBV11-3 NA TRBJ1-1
ASSWGQGGEETQY TRBV6-1 TRBD1 TRBJ2-5
SAFRTGGKTEAF TRBV20-1 TRBD1 TRBJ1-1
ASGLVQNTEAF TRBV6-5 NA TRBJ1-1
ASFKVHLYDQY TRBV6-2/TRBV6-3 NA TRBJ2-7
ASSLLMLYGYT TRBV12-3/TRBV12-4 NA TRBJ1-2
ASSQDRPNTEAF TRBV4-2 TRBD1 TRBJ1-1
ASSPRLAFGETQY TRBV4-3 NA TRBJ2-5
ASSSLYPGQGWYGYT TRBV11-2 TRBD1 TRBJ1-2
SASGSGHNYGYT TRBV20-1 NA TRBJ1-2
ASSLFFSGPQSGYT TRBV5-1 NA TRBJ1-2
ASSLSTILREQY TRBV28 NA TRBJ2-7
ASSLRQGARWAEAF TRBV5-5 TRBD1 TRBJ1-1
ASSSGDHYEQY TRBV27 NA TRBJ2-7
SASSSGRAYEQY TRBV20-1 TRBD2 TRBJ2-7
ASSLFAGSGNIQY TRBV7-2 NA TRBJ2-4
ASRRGATYNSPLH TRBV27 NA TRBJ1-6
ASSLWVTSGVTGELF TRBV28 TRBD2 TRBJ2-2
ASSLSGTFLYEQY TRBV13 NA TRBJ2-7
ASSYSRQRNTEAF TRBV6-5 NA TRBJ1-1
ASQRDNTGELF TRBV6-2/TRBV6-3 TRBD2 TRBJ2-2